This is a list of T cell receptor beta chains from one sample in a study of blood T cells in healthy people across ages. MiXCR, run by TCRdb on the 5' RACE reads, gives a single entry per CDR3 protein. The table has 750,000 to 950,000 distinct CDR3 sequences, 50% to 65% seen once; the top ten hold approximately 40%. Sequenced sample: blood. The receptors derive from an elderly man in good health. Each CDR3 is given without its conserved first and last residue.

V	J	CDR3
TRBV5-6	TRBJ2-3	ASSLDRGWSDTQY
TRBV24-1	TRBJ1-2	ATSDPKAVASQPHYGYT
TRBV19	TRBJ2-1	ASSKTSGRGEQF
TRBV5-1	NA	ASSLGTGLYNEQY
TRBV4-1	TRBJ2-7	ASIIKRSYEQC
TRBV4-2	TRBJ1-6	ASSPRGVQNSPLH
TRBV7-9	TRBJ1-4	ASSRQIATNEKLF
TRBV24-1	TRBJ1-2	ATSDYGTYGYT
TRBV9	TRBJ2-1	ASSVPPHKEQF
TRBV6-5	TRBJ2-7	ASSADRAHEQY
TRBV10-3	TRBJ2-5	AIRALAGALAETQY
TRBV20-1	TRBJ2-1	SARPGGGSYNEQF
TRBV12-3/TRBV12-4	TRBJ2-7	ASSPSRGNYEQY
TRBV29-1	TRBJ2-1	SAGQGAGGEQF
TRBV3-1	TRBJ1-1	ASSHRGVGEAF
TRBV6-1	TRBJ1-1	ASSDWRNTEAF
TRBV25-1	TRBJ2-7	ASSEGGLAGSQQY
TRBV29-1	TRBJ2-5	SSRTGDMETQY
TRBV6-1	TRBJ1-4	ASTMTQRGEKLF
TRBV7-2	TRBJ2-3	ASSLEAGSTDTQY
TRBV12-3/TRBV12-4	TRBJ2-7	ASTYSLGGTSGTYEQY
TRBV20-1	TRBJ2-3	SASRDSGPDTQY